The rows below give T cell receptor beta chains drawn from one sample of a study of blood T cells in healthy people across ages. One entry per CDR3 protein, called by TCRdb with MiXCR from the 5' RACE reads. The profile shows approximately 1.5 million distinct CDR3 sequences, under 55% of them singletons. Sequenced: blood. The source is a young woman in good health. Both conserved end residues are part of each CDR3. D genes are given only for firm matches. Clone size, where shown, is once, few, many, or a class for clones that have expanded.

TRBV20-1	.	.	TRBJ2-4	TGCAGTGGAGGCGGGAATTTCATAGCCAAAAACATTCAGTACTTC	CSGGGNFIAKNIQYF
TRBV20-1	few	TRBD1	TRBJ1-5	TGCAGTGCTAGAGACGACAGGGGGTCTTTTGCAGCCCAGCATTTT	CSARDDRGSFAAQHF
TRBV16	.	.	TRBJ2-1	TGTGCCAGCAGCCAATCGCCCAATGAGCAGTTCTTC	CASSQSPNEQFF
TRBV27	.	.	TRBJ1-2	TGTGCCAGCAGTTCCGGGATTAATGGCTACACCTTC	CASSSGINGYTF
TRBV27	.	.	TRBJ2-3	TGTGCCAGCAGTTACGAAAAAAACTCAGGGACGCAGTATTTT	CASSYEKNSGTQYF
TRBV3-1	few	TRBD2	TRBJ2-4	TGTGCCAGCAGCCCGGGACTAGCAATGAACATTCAGTACTTC	CASSPGLAMNIQYF
TRBV29-1	.	TRBD2	TRBJ2-7	TGCAGCGTTGCGGGACTAGCGGGACGGGGTTACGAGCAGTACTTC	CSVAGLAGRGYEQYF
TRBV29-1	.	.	TRBJ2-3	TGCAGCGCGTCTCCCCTAGGGGGAGGGGGCACAGATACGCAGTATTTT	CSASPLGGGGTDTQYF
TRBV29-1	.	.	TRBJ2-3	TGCAGCGTTGAAGACTGGGAGAACACAGATACGCAGTATTTT	CSVEDWENTDTQYF
TRBV6-5	.	.	TRBJ2-3	TGTGCCAGCGGGCGCATAATAGATACGCAGTATTTT	CASGRIIDTQYF
TRBV5-1	.	.	TRBJ2-7	TGCGCCAGCAGCTTGCCGTCTACTAGTGAACCGTACGAGCAGTACTTC	CASSLPSTSEPYEQYF
TRBV9	few	.	TRBJ1-1	TGTGCCAGCAGCGGTCCACCGAACACTGAAGCTTTCTTT	CASSGPPNTEAFF
TRBV20-1	few	.	TRBJ1-1	TGCAGTGCTAGAGTTTGGACCAGGATAGTAGAGACTGAAGCTTTCTTT	CSARVWTRIVETEAFF
TRBV20-1	.	TRBD1	TRBJ1-2	TGCAGTGCTAGAGATCCCAGACAGGGAGGGAAAAACACCTTC	CSARDPRQGGKNTF
TRBV4-3	.	.	TRBJ1-1	TGCGCCAGCAGCCAAGATCATGCTATGAACACTGAAGCTTTCTTT	CASSQDHAMNTEAFF
TRBV7-9	few	.	TRBJ2-7	TGTGCCAGCATGCGGGACGAGCAGTACTTC	CASMRDEQYF
TRBV6-5	once	.	TRBJ2-3	TGTGCCAGCAGTTACTCCCAATATATCTATACGCAGTATTTT	CASSYSQYIYTQYF
TRBV11-1	.	.	TRBJ2-1	TGTGCCAGCAGCGGATTGAACAATGAGCAGTTCTTC	CASSGLNNEQFF
TRBV29-1	few	.	TRBJ2-2	TGCAGCGTTGAAGATGGGTGGGCCCGAACCGGGGAGCTGTTTTTT	CSVEDGWARTGELFF
TRBV4-2	.	.	TRBJ2-1	TGTGCCAGCAGCCAAGATAGGCTAACTGAGCAGTTCTTC	CASSQDRLTEQFF
TRBV4-3	many	TRBD2	TRBJ2-7	TGCGCCAGCAGCCAAGGACTAGCAGTCTACGAGCAGTACTTC	CASSQGLAVYEQYF
TRBV9	.	.	TRBJ2-7	TGTGCCAGCAGCGTCGGAAGTGGACACCTCAGCCACGAGCAGTACTTC	CASSVGSGHLSHEQYF
TRBV20-1	.	.	TRBJ2-4	TGCAGTGCTAGGGCCCAAGGTCTGGCCAAAAACATTCAGTACTTC	CSARAQGLAKNIQYF
TRBV20-1	.	TRBD1	TRBJ2-3	TGCAGTGCCGCCGGGACAGGGAGCACAGATACGCAGTATTTT	CSAAGTGSTDTQYF